One sample yielded the 5 T cell receptor beta chains listed below, sequenced in a study of blood T cell repertoires in COVID-19. Only in-frame clones appear in the TCRdb table, and some are missing; sequencing was by immunoSEQ multiplex PCR. Of 280,000 or so clones listed, roughly 89% are singletons. Sequenced sample: PBMCs or T cells enriched from blood (not recorded which). These receptor sequences come from a woman aged 40 to 50 who had recovered from COVID-19.

The gene calls are TRBV4-3 and TRBJ2-5; maybe TRBD2 (6 bases). This CDR3 comprises 11 residues. Germline CDR1 reads LGHNA; CDR2 reads YSLEER. Trimming took off 10 bases at V and 5 bases at J, with 11 bases between the two ends. CDR3 coding DNA: TGCGCCATACGGGAGAGGGAGACCCAGTACTTC. This translates into CAIRERETQYF.

This clone came up many times. V and J are TRBV7-3 and TRBJ2-1; 10 bases are a match to TRBD2. Germline CDR1 reads SGHTA; CDR2 reads FQGTGA. V lost 6 bases and J lost 3; bases outside the gene matches: 2. The CDR3 sequence is 14 residues long. The CDR3 protein is CASSTSGNYNEQFF. In DNA form, the CDR3 reads TGTGCCAGCAGTACTAGCGGGAACTACAATGAGCAGTTCTTC.

V gene TRBV5-1 combines with J gene TRBJ1-2; TRBD1 matches 7 bases. CDR1 SGHRS and CDR2 YFSETQ come from the germline V gene. V shed 5 bases, J shed 2 bases, and the junction held 6 bases outside the gene matches. There are 14 residues in the CDR3. The CDR3 bases are TGCGCCAGCAGGTACGACAGGGAAAACTATGGCTACACCTTC. Translated, it gives CASRYDRENYGYTF.

The chain combines TRBV18 with TRBJ2-5, with 15 bases identical to TRBD2. This CDR3 is 16 amino acids long. In germline, CDR1 is KGHSH, CDR2 LQKENI. V lost 5 bases to trimming and J lost 5 bases; unmatched junction nucleotides: 6. CDR3 sequence (DNA): TGTGCCAGCTCAGTCCCGGGACTAGCGGGAGGTGAGACCCAGTACTTC. As protein: CASSVPGLAGGETQYF.

The chain links TRBV2 to TRBJ2-1; TRBD2 agrees at 11 bases. Looked up from germline, CDR1 is SNHLY and CDR2 is FYNNEI. After removal of 7 bases from V and 5 bases from J, the junction contained 7 bases not matched to a gene. This CDR3 comprises 15 residues. CDR3 in amino acids: CASTYPGLADNEQFF. The CDR3 DNA reads as TGTGCCAGCACTTATCCGGGACTAGCGGACAATGAGCAGTTCTTC.